These 20 T cell receptor beta chains came from one sample sequenced in a study of blood T cell repertoires in COVID-19. The table came from immunoSEQ multiplex PCR; TCRdb's copy has only in-frame clones and leaves some out. The repertoire consists of some 250,000 clones, with 85% to 90% occurring once and the leading ten covering around 0.91%. The sample taken for sequencing was peripheral blood. The origin of the receptors is a woman aged 40-49 years who had recovered from COVID-19.

The chain joins TRBV14 to TRBJ2-7; TRBD2 is a possible D gene (6 bases). CDR3 size: 15 residues. Per germline, CDR1 SGHDN and CDR2 FVKESK. Trimming removed 3 bases from V and 0 bases from J, with 12 bases in between. The CDR3 DNA follows: TGTGCCAGCAGCCAGGGGCGGGGTCCCTCCTACGAGCAGTACTTC. As protein: CASSQGRGPSYEQYF.

The rearrangement joins TRBV10-3 to TRBJ1-6; TRBD1 aligns across 8 bases. The CDR3 is made up of 17 amino acids. Per germline, CDR1 ENHRY and CDR2 SYGVKD. V trimming: 1 base; J trimming: 9 bases; junction bases outside the gene matches: 11. CDR3 sequence reads: CAISELGQDTFFSPLHF. In DNA form, the CDR3 reads TGTGCCATCAGTGAGTTGGGACAGGATACTTTTTTTTCACCCCTCCACTTT.

The chain combines TRBV19 with TRBJ2-7; 7 nucleotides agree with TRBD2. The CDR3 has 15 amino acids. From germline, CDR1 is LNHDA and CDR2 SQIVND (reference sequence). J was trimmed by 2 bases and V by 2 bases; bases with no gene match: 6. The DNA of the CDR3 is TGTGCCAGTAGTATACTGGCGGGAGAGGCCTACGAGCAGTACTTC. Its protein product is CASSILAGEAYEQYF.

V gene TRBV9 combines with J gene TRBJ1-1; TRBD1 aligns across 7 bases. CDR1 is SGDLS and CDR2 is YYNGEE in the germline V gene. Trimming removed 4 bases from V and 11 bases from J; junction bases left unmatched: 5. This CDR3 has 11 amino acids. The chain's CDR3 is CASSPGQTAFF. In DNA, the CDR3 is TGTGCCAGCAGCCCGGGACAGACGGCTTTCTTT.

V usage is TRBV6-2 or TRBV6-3 and J usage is TRBJ2-1; the match to TRBD2 covers 7 bases. The CDR3 loop spans 19 amino acids. Germline CDR1 reads MNHEY; CDR2 reads SVGEGT. V shed 4 bases and J 3 bases; nucleotides not matched to a gene: 18. The DNA of the CDR3 is TGTGCCAGCAGTTCGAGGCCGGTTGGGGGAGGGCTTGTCTACAATGAGCAGTTCTTC. This codes for CASSSRPVGGGLVYNEQFF.

Comment on this clone: Other DNA sequences in the sample encode the same CDR3. The CDR3 bases are TGTGCCAGCAGCCCGCCAGCTAACTATGGCTACACCTTC. Amino acid sequence: CASSPPANYGYTF. The V and J genes are TRBV6-2 or TRBV6-3 and TRBJ1-2; D not certain. Trimming left V 6 bases short and J 0 bases short, with 8 bases between. The CDR3 loop spans 13 amino acids. Germline values: CDR1 MNHEY, CDR2 SVGEGT.

The chain employs TRBV9 and TRBJ2-1; 7 bases fit TRBD2. J gave up 5 bases and V 3 bases, and 2 bases lay outside the gene matches. This CDR3 has 13 residues. CDR1 SGDLS and CDR2 YYNGEE come from the germline V gene. This chain's CDR3 is CASSAGTNNEQFF. In DNA form, the CDR3 reads TGTGCCAGCAGCGCCGGGACTAACAATGAGCAGTTCTTC. The complete variable domain, with remaining parts taken from reference TRBV9 and TRBJ2-1, reads DSGVTQTPKHLITATGQRVTLRCSPRSGDLSVYWYQQSLDQGLQFLIQYYNGEERAKGNILERFSAQQFPDLHSELNLSSLELGDSALYFCASSAGTNNEQFFGPGTRLTVL.

V and J are TRBV7-9 and TRBJ2-7; 10 bases agree with TRBD2. Germline assignment: CDR1 SEHNR and CDR2 FQNEAQ (reference sequence). The CDR3 contains 16 residues. V was clipped by 5 bases and J by 0 bases; unmatched bases: 7. CDR3 nucleotide sequence: TGTGCCAGCAGCCGCGGGCTAGCGGGAGCCTCCTACGAGCAGTACTTC. The encoded protein is CASSRGLAGASYEQYF.

V is TRBV4-1 and J is TRBJ2-3; the match to TRBD2 covers 8 bases. The length of the CDR3 is 17 residues. V dropped 2 bases and J dropped 2; count of bases not matched to a gene: 9. The germline CDR1 and CDR2 sequences are MGHRA and YSYEKL. The CDR3 coding sequence is TGCGCCAGCAGCCAACTATTAACTAGCGGACCCACAGATACGCAGTATTTT. This sequence encodes CASSQLLTSGPTDTQYF.

The V gene is TRBV10-3, the J gene TRBJ1-2; 7 positions agree with TRBD1. Germline V gives CDR1 ENHRY, CDR2 SYGVKD. V lost 8 bases, J lost 3 bases, and 15 bases stayed unmatched. The CDR3 loop spans 16 amino acids. Written as DNA, the CDR3 is TGTGCCATCGGGGACTGGGGCAGGGGGGATCACTATGGCTACACCTTC. It encodes CAIGDWGRGDHYGYTF.

This clone is a singleton in its sample. This chain connects TRBV7-2 to TRBJ1-3, with TRBD1 matching over 7 bases. The CDR3 runs 17 residues. Germline values: CDR1 SGHTA, CDR2 FQGNSA. J gave up 7 bases and V 2 bases, and 14 bases lay outside the gene matches. CDR3 loop: CASSLPITTGMGNTIYF. The CDR3 DNA reads as TGTGCCAGCAGCTTACCAATTACGACAGGGATGGGGAACACCATATATTTT.

V is TRBV19 and J is TRBJ2-1; 10 nucleotides line up with TRBD2. There are 20 residues in the CDR3. V gave up 4 bases and J gave up 5 bases; unmatched junction bases: 20. Germline V gives CDR1 LNHDA, CDR2 SQIVND (reference sequence). CDR3 DNA sequence: TGTGCCAGTAGTAAGGGACCACGGGGAGGTGGAGCGGGAGGGCACAATGAGCAGTTCTTC. Translation gives CASSKGPRGGGAGGHNEQFF. Full variable domain (remainder filled in from reference TRBV19 and TRBJ2-1): DGGITQSPKYLFRKEGQNVTLSCEQNLNHDAMYWYRQDPGQGLRLIYYSQIVNDFQKGDIAEGYSVSREKKESFPLTVTSAQKNPTAFYLCASSKGPRGGGAGGHNEQFFGPGTRLTVL.

V and J are TRBV25-1 and TRBJ1-2, with no clear D. This CDR3 comprises 12 residues. From germline, CDR1 is MGHDK and CDR2 SYGVNS. Trimming removed 1 base at V and 8 bases at J, with 8 bases between. CDR3 coding DNA: TGTGCCAGCAGTGAATCCGTCCGGGGCTACACCTTC. This codes for CASSESVRGYTF.

The chain carries TRBV7-9 and TRBJ2-1, with D maybe TRBD2 (6 bases). Trimming took off 0 bases at V and 8 bases at J, with 23 bases between the two ends. This CDR3 is 18 amino acids long. The germline gives CDR1 SEHNR, CDR2 FQNEAQ (reference sequence). CDR3 DNA: TGTGCCAGCAGCTTAGCTCGCGGGATCCTCGTCGGGCAGCATGAGCAGTTCTTC. Translation: CASSLARGILVGQHEQFF.

This clone was counted once. J is TRBJ2-1 and V is TRBV3-1 (or the pseudogene TRBV3-2); D ambiguous. V was clipped by 0 bases and J by 0 bases, with 9 bases between them. Germline V CDR1 and CDR2: LGHDT, YNNKEL (reference sequence). The CDR3 totals 16 residues. The CDR3 here is CASSQDLRSSYNEQFF. The CDR3, as DNA: TGTGCCAGCAGCCAAGATCTCCGGAGCTCCTACAATGAGCAGTTCTTC.

The V gene is TRBV4-3, the J gene TRBJ2-2; TRBD2 aligns across 13 bases. CDR1 and CDR2 (germline): LGHNA, YSLEER. The CDR3 contains 19 residues. V was pared by 0 bases and J by 6 bases, with 10 bases of the junction left unmatched. CDR3 coding DNA: TGCGCCAGCAGCCAAGATCAGGGGACTAGCGGGGCCCGAGCCGGGGAGCTGTTTTTT. Amino acids: CASSQDQGTSGARAGELFF.

The J gene is TRBJ2-2, the V gene TRBV6-6; tentative D call: TRBD2 (5 bases). The ends were cut back, 0 bases at V and 0 bases at J, with 8 bases in the middle. This CDR3 has 16 residues. The germline V gene encodes CDR1 MNHNY and CDR2 SVGAGI (reference sequence). CDR3 residues: CASSYSSGPNTGELFF. In DNA, the CDR3 is TGTGCCAGCAGTTACTCGAGCGGACCGAACACCGGGGAGCTGTTTTTT.

In nucleotides, the CDR3 is TGTGCCAGCAGTTTGACTAGCTCCTACAATGAGCAGTTCTTC. It codes for CASSLTSSYNEQFF. V gene TRBV27 combines with J gene TRBJ2-1; TRBD2 might be the D (6 bases). CDR3 length: 14 residues. Trimming cost V 3 bases and J 0 bases, with 6 bases left between them. Germline loops: CDR1 MNHEY, CDR2 SMNVEV (reference sequence).

This chain uses TRBV29-1 with TRBJ1-1; D ambiguous. Germline loops: CDR1 SQVTM, CDR2 ANQGSEA. The CDR3 has 12 residues. V was clipped by 4 bases and J by 2 bases, with 8 bases between them. CDR3 nucleotide sequence: TGCAGCGTTGTCTCACAAAACACTGAAGCTTTCTTT. Translation: CSVVSQNTEAFF.

The chain links TRBV7-8 to TRBJ2-1, with 9 bases identical to TRBD2. Looked up from germline, CDR1 is SGHVS and CDR2 is FQNEAQ. Trimming cost V 3 bases and J 9 bases; bases outside gene matches: 6. The CDR3 sequence is 14 residues long. The CDR3 nucleotides are TGTGCCAGCAGCTTTGGTGGCGGGAGGGGTGAGCAGTTCTTC. As protein: CASSFGGGRGEQFF.